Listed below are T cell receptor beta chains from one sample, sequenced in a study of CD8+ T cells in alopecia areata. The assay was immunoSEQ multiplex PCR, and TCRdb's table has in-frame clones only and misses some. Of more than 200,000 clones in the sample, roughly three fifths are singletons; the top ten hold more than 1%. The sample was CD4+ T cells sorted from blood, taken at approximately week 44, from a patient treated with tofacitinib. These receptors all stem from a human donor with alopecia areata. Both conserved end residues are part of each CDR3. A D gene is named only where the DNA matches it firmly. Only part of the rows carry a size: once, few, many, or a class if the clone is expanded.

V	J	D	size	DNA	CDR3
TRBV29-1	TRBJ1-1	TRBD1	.	TGCAGCGTGGTACGACAGGGGACGAACACTGAAGCTTTCTTT	CSVVRQGTNTEAFF
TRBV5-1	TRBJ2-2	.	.	TGCGCCAGCAGCGGAGGTGGGAGTCAGAACACCGGGGAGCTGTTTTTT	CASSGGGSQNTGELFF
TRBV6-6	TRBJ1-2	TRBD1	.	TGTGCCAGCAGTAGGACAGGGGTGGGATATGGCTACACCTTC	CASSRTGVGYGYTF
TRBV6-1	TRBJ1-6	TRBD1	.	TGTGCCAGCAGTGGGACCGGGACAGCTAATTCACCCCTCCACTTT	CASSGTGTANSPLHF
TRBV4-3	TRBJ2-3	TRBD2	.	TGCGCCAGCAGCCAATCTCAGCGGGGGGGACGCACAGATACGCAGTATTTT	CASSQSQRGGRTDTQYF
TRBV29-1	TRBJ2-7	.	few	TGCAGCGTTGAACAGGGTCCTACGACCGAGCAGTACTTC	CSVEQGPTTEQYF
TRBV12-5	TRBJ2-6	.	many	TGTGCTAGTGGTTTGGCAACCTCTGGGGCCAACGTCCTGACTTTC	CASGLATSGANVLTF
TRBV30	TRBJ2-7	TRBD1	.	TGTGCCTGGAGCCCACCGGGACAGGGGGCTTACGAGCAGTACTTC	CAWSPPGQGAYEQYF
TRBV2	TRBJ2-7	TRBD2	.	TGTGCCAGCAGTGAAGGGCGGGGGGCCATTACCTACGAGCAGTACTTC	CASSEGRGAITYEQYF
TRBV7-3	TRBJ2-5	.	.	TGTGCCAGCAGCCAATTTACACAAGAGACCCAGTACTTC	CASSQFTQETQYF
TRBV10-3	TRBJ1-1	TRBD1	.	TGTGCCATCAGCCTAGACAGGGGTAACACTGAAGCTTTCTTT	CAISLDRGNTEAFF
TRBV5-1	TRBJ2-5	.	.	TGCGCCAGCAGCTTTTCTTGGAACCAAGAGACCCAGTACTTC	CASSFSWNQETQYF
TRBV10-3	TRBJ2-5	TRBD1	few	TGTGCCATCAGTGAGTCGTCAGGGGGCGTTGGGGAGACCCAGTACTTC	CAISESSGGVGETQYF
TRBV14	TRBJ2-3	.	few	TGTGCCAGCAGCCAAGGTAGTACCACAGATACGCAGTATTTT	CASSQGSTTDTQYF
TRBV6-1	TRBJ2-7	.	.	TGTGCCTCCCAACTAGCAGGGCCCTACGAGCAGTACTTC	CASQLAGPYEQYF
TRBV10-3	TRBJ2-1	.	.	TGTGCCATCAGTGAAGGCCCGCCGGGGAATGAGCAGTTCTTC	CAISEGPPGNEQFF
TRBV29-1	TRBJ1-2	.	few	TGCAGCGTTGATCTCTACAGACGCACAAATGGCTACACCTTC	CSVDLYRRTNGYTF
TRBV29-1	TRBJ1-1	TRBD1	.	TGCAGCGTCGTGGGACAGGCCACTGAAGCTTTCTTT	CSVVGQATEAFF
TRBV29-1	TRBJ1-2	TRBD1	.	TGCAGCGTTGAACCAAACTTGACAGGGAATGGCTACACCTTC	CSVEPNLTGNGYTF
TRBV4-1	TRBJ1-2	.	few	TGCGCCAGCAGCCAACAAAGAGGCCAGGGCCGCCTATATGGCTACACCTTC	CASSQQRGQGRLYGYTF
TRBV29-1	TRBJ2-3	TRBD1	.	TGCAGCGTTGACTGGACAGGCGATACGCAGTATTTT	CSVDWTGDTQYF
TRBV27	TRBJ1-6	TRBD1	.	TGTGCCAGCGGGCCTCCTCGACAGGGCGTCCATAATTCACCCCTCCACTTT	CASGPPRQGVHNSPLHF
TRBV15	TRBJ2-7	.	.	TGTGCCACCAGCAGAGATCGGGCGACCGACGAGCAGTACTTC	CATSRDRATDEQYF
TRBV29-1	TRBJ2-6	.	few	TGCAGCGTTGGCGGAGGTCCTGGGGCCAACGTCCTGACTTTC	CSVGGGPGANVLTF
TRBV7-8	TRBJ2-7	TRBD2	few	TGTGCCAGCAGTCCGACTGGACTAGCGGGGGAGAACGAGCAGTACTTC	CASSPTGLAGENEQYF
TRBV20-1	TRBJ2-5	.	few	TGCAGTGCCCCTAATAGGGAGACCCAGTACTTC	CSAPNRETQYF
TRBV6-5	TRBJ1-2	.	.	TGTGCCAGCAGTGACCAACACCGAGGCTACACCTTC	CASSDQHRGYTF
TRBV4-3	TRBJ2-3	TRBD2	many	TGCGCCAGCAGCCAAGATGATCGGGGGGGTTCCCTTAAGCAGTATTTT	CASSQDDRGGSLKQYF
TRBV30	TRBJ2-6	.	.	TGTGCCTGGAGTGTGACTCTCTCTGGGGCCAACGTCCTGACTTTC	CAWSVTLSGANVLTF
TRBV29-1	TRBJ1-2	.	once	TGCAGCGTCGGGACTGGGCAGGGGATCGATGGCTACACCTTC	CSVGTGQGIDGYTF
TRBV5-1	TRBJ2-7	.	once	TGCGCCAGCAGCTTGGGTCAGGGTTTCGAGCAGTACTTC	CASSLGQGFEQYF
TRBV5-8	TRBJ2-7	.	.	TGTGCCAGCAGCGGGGGGTTCCTCCTAAGAAACGAGCAGTACTTC	CASSGGFLLRNEQYF
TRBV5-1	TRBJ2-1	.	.	TGCGCCAGCAGCTTGCCAGGAATCAATGAGCAGTTCTTC	CASSLPGINEQFF
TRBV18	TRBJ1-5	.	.	TGTGCCAGCTCACTCGGCTGGGGGGCGGATCAGCCCCAGCATTTT	CASSLGWGADQPQHF
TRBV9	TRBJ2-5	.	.	TGTGCCAGCAGCGTAGGAGGTAGCCAAGAGACCCAGTACTTC	CASSVGGSQETQYF
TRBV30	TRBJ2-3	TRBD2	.	TGTGCCTGGAGGGGAGGACTAGCGGCGACAGATACGCAGTATTTT	CAWRGGLAATDTQYF
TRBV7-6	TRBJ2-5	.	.	TGTGCCAGCAGCTTATTGAGAGAGACCCAGTACTTC	CASSLLRETQYF
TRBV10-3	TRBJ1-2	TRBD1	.	TGTGCCATCAGTGAGCCACAGGGGGGCTATGGCTACACCTTC	CAISEPQGGYGYTF
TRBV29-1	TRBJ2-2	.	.	TGCAGCGTTGGGGGAATGGGGATCGGGGAGCTGTTTTTT	CSVGGMGIGELFF
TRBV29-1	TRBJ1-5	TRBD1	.	TGCAGCGTCTTGGACAGGGGCCAGCCCCAGCATTTT	CSVLDRGQPQHF
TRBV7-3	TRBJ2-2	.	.	TGTGCCAGCAGCTCAAACAAGGGGTCCGGGGAGCTGTTTTTT	CASSSNKGSGELFF
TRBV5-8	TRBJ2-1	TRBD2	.	TGTGCCAGCAGCCCCGGACTAGCGGGGAGGGTATCCTACAATGAGCAGTTCTTC	CASSPGLAGRVSYNEQFF
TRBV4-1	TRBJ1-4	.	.	TGCGCCAGCAGCCGGGTAAGGGACACCTCTAATGAAAAACTGTTTTTT	CASSRVRDTSNEKLFF
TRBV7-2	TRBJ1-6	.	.	TGTGCCAGCACCCCGCTAAGGCGGAGCTCACCCCTCCACTTT	CASTPLRRSSPLHF
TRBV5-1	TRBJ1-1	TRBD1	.	TGCGCCAGCAGCACGGACAGGTTGAACACTGAAGCTTTCTTT	CASSTDRLNTEAFF
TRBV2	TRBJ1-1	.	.	TGTGCCAGCAGTGAGGGGGGGACTGAAGCTTTCTTT	CASSEGGTEAFF
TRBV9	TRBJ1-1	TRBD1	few	TGTGCCAGCAGCGTAGAGGGGGCGGTCTCTGAAGCTTTCTTT	CASSVEGAVSEAFF
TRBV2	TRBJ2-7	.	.	TGTGCCAGCAGCTCCAGGGTCGACGAGCAGTACTTC	CASSSRVDEQYF
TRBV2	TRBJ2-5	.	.	TGTGCCAGCAGTCGGGGACCATCCGGGTCAGAGACCCAGTACTTC	CASSRGPSGSETQYF
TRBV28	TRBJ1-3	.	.	TGTGCCAGCAGAAAGGGTCCCAGCTCTGGAAACACCATATATTTT	CASRKGPSSGNTIYF
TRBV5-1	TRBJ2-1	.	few	TGCGCCAGCAGCTTGGGGGGGCGCGACAATGAGCAGTTCTTC	CASSLGGRDNEQFF
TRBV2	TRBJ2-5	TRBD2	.	TGTGCCAGCAGTGTTCGCGGGGGACGGTTAAGAGAGACCCAGTACTTC	CASSVRGGRLRETQYF
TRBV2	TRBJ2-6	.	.	TGTGCCAGCAGGGCCGTCTCTGGGGCCAACGTCCTGACTTTC	CASRAVSGANVLTF
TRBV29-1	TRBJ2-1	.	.	TGCAGCGTTGAAGGAGGGAGCTCCTACAATGAGCAGTTCTTC	CSVEGGSSYNEQFF